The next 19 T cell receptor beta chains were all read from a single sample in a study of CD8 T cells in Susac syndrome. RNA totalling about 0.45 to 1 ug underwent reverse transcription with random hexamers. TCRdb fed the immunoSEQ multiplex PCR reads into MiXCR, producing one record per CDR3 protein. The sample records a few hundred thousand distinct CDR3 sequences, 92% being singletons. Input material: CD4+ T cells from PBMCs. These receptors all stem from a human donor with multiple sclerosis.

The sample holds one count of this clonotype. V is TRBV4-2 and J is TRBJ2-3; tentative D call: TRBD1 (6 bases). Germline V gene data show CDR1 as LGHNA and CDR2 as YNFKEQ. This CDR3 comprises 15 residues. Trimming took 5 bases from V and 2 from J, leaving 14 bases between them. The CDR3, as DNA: TGTGCCAGCAGCTCCTCGACAGGCCCCACAGATACGCAGTATTTT. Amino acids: CASSSSTGPTDTQYF.

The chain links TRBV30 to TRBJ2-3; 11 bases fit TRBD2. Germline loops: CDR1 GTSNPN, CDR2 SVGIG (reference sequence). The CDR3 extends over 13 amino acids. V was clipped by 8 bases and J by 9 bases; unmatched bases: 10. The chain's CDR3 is CAGTSGPGQTQYF. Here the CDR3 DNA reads TGTGCCGGGACTAGCGGCCCCGGTCAGACGCAGTATTTT.

As DNA, the CDR3 is TGTGCCATCAGTGACAGGAGCGGGGCCAACGTCCTGACTTTC. Its translation: CAISDRSGANVLTF. J is TRBJ2-6 and V is TRBV10-3; no clear D. V lost 3 bases to trimming and J lost 4 bases, with 7 bases between them. CDR3 length: 14 residues. Germline V CDR1 and CDR2: ENHRY, SYGVKD.

In nucleotides, the CDR3 is TGTGCCAGCAAAAAAAAACCGGGACAGGGGGCGTCAGAGACCCAGTACTTC. It translates to CASKKKPGQGASETQYF. This chain links TRBV7-9 with TRBJ2-5; 12 nucleotides agree with TRBD1. In germline, CDR1 is SEHNR, CDR2 FQNEAQ (reference sequence). This CDR3 region has 17 residues. Trimming removed 7 bases from V and 4 bases from J; junction bases left unmatched: 13.

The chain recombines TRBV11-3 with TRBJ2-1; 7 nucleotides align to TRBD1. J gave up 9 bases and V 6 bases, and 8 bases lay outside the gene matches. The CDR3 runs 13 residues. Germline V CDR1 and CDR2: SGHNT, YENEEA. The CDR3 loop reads CASSRTGVGEQFF. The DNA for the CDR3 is TGTGCCAGCAGTCGTACAGGGGTTGGTGAGCAGTTCTTC.

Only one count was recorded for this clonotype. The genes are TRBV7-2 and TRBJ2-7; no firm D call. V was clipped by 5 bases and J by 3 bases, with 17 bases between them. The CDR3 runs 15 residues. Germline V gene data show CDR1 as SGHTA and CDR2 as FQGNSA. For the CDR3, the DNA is TGTGCCAGCAGCGACGACCTCCGAATTGGCTACGAGCAGTACTTC. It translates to CASSDDLRIGYEQYF. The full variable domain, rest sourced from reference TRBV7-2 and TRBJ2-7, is GAGVSQSPSNKVTEKGKDVELRCDPISGHTALYWYRQSLGQGLEFLIYFQGNSAPDKSGLPSDRFSAERTGGSVSTLTIQRTQQEDSAVYLCASSDDLRIGYEQYFGPGTRLTVT.

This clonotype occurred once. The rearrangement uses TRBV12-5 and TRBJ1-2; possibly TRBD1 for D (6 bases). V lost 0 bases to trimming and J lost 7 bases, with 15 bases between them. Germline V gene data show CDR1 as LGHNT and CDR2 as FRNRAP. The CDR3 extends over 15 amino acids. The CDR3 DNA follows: TGTGCTAGTGGTTTGGTACTCGGACAGACCCCTGGCTACACCTTC. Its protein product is CASGLVLGQTPGYTF.

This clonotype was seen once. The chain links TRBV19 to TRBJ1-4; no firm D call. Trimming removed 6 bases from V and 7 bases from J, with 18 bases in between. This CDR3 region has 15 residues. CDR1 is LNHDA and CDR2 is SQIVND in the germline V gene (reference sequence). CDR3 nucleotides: TGTGCCAGTAGACCCCTCCCCGAATCATCTGAAAAACTGTTTTTT. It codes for CASRPLPESSEKLFF.

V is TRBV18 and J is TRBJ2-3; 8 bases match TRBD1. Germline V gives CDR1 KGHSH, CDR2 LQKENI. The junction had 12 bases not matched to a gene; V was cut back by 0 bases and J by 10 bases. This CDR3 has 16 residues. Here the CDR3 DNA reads TGTGCCAGCTCACCACCGGGACAGGATCCCGATGGTGCGCAGTATTTT. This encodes CASSPPGQDPDGAQYF.

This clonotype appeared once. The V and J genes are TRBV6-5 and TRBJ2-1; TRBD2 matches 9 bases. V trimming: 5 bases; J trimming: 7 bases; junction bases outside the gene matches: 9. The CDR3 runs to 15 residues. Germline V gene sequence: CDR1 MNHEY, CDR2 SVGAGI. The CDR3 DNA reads TGTGCCAGCAGTCGGACTAGCGTAGTTGGGAATGAGCAGTTCTTC. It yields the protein CASSRTSVVGNEQFF.

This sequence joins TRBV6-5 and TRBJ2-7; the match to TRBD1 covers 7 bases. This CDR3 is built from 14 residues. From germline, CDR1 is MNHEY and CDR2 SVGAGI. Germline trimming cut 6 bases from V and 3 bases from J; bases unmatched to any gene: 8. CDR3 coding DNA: TGTGCCAGCAGCGACTCTACAGGGGACTACGAGCAGTACTTC. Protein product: CASSDSTGDYEQYF.

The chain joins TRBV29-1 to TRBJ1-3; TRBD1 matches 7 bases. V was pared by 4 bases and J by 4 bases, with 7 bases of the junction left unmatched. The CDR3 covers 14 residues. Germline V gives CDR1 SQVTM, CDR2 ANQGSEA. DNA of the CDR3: TGCAGCGTTGCTCCAGGGACAGCCGGAAACACCATATATTTT. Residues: CSVAPGTAGNTIYF.

The CDR3 bases are TGCAGCGTTGGGGGAAGCGGGGAGCTGTTTTTT. It encodes CSVGGSGELFF. The chain combines TRBV29-1 with TRBJ2-2; D ambiguous. Germline CDR1 and CDR2: SQVTM and ANQGSEA. Trimming removed 4 bases from V and 7 bases from J, with 7 bases in between. The CDR3 contains 11 residues.

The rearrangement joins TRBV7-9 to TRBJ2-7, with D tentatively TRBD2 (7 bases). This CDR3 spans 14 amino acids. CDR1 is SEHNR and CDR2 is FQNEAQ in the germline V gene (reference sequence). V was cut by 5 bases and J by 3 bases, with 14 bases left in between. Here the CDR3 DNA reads TGTGCCAGCAGCGGAGGGGGGGAGGACTACGAGCAGTACTTC. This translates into CASSGGGEDYEQYF.

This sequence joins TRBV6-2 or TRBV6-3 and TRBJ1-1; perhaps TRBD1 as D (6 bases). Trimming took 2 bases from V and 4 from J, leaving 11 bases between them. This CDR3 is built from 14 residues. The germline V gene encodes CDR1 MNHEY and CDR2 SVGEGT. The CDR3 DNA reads TGTGCCAGCAGTTACCACACAGGGTTCACTGAAGCTTTCTTT. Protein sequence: CASSYHTGFTEAFF.

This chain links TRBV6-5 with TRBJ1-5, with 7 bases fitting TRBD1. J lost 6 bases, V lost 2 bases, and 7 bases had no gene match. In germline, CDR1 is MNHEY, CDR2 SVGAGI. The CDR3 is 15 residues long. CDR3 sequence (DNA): TGTGCCAGCAGTTACGCAGGGGGGAGCGGTCAGCCCCAGCATTTT. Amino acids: CASSYAGGSGQPQHF.

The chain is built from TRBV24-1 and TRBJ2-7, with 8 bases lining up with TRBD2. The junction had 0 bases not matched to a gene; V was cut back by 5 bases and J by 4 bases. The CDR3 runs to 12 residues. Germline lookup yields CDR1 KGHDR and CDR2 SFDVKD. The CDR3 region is CATSAGGYEQYF. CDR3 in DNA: TGTGCCACCAGTGCGGGGGGGTACGAGCAGTACTTC.

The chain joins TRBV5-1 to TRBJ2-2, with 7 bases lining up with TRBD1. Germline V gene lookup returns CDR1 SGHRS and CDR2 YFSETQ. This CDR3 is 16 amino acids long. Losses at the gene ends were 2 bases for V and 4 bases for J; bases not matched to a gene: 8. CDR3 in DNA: TGCGCCAGCAGCTTTATACCGGGACAGACCACCGGGGAGCTGTTTTTT. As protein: CASSFIPGQTTGELFF.

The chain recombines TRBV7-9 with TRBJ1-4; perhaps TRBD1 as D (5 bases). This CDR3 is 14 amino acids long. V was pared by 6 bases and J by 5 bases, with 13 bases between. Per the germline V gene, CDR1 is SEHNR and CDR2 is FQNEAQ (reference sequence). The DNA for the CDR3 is TGTGCCAGCAGTTGGGGGGTAGACAATGAAAAACTGTTTTTT. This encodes CASSWGVDNEKLFF.